The 17 T cell receptor beta chains listed next were all sequenced from one sample in a study of HIV-infected patients and healthy controls (dated by TCRdb to the mid-2010s). Preparation of the library involved 5' RACE. The sample was run on an Illumina MiSeq. Approximately 500 ng RNA was reverse transcribed with SuperScript III using primers against the alpha and beta constant regions. Separate libraries for the alpha and beta chains were generated through chain-specific third strand synthesis that incorporated multiplexing indices. TCRdb reprocessing: public reads trimmed at Q25 with fastp, clones called with MiXCR, in-frame beta chains kept. A single entry per CDR3 protein holds the most common genes and DNA from its merged rows. This sample holds 6,000 to 9,500 distinct CDR3 sequences; approximately 9% were observed only once. The top ten clones comprise about a sixth of the sample. Whole blood was used without fractionating the cells, so the repertoire represented all peripheral T cells without sorting.

The sample consisted of blood, taken before antiretroviral therapy. All receptors derive from an adult with HIV infection.

The genes are TRBV7-9 and TRBJ2-1, with 7 bases aligning to TRBD2. CDR1 is SEHNR, CDR2 FQNEAQ, per germline (reference sequence). This CDR3 has 16 amino acids. V gave up 5 bases and J gave up 4 bases; unmatched junction bases: 11. Here the CDR3 reads CASSHTAGRGYNEQFF. For the CDR3, the DNA is TGTGCCAGCAGCCACACAGCCGGGCGGGGGTACAATGAGCAGTTCTTC.

In its sample, this clonotype was seen many times. The V call is TRBV4-1, the J call TRBJ2-1; D may be TRBD2 (6 bases). Germline CDR1 reads MGHRA; CDR2 reads YSYEKL. This CDR3 contains 15 residues. The germline V and J ends were trimmed by 0 bases and 6 bases, with 12 bases remaining between them. CDR3 sequence reads: CASSQDQLAANEQFF. For the CDR3, the DNA is TGCGCCAGCAGCCAAGATCAACTAGCAGCCAATGAGCAGTTCTTC.

Judged by abundance, this clonotype is medium-sized. The chain carries TRBV7-3 and TRBJ2-3, with a tentative D call TRBD1 (6 bases). The CDR3 has 16 amino acids. The V gene lost 1 base and the J gene lost 5 bases, with 16 bases spanning the gap. Germline V gene lookup returns CDR1 SGHTA and CDR2 FQGTGA. The CDR3 bases are TGTGCCAGCAGCTTAAAAGGACAGCAGACAGGAGATACGCAGTATTTT. It yields the protein CASSLKGQQTGDTQYF.

A few counts support this clonotype. This sequence joins TRBV16 and TRBJ2-7, with 7 bases fitting TRBD1. The CDR3 runs 15 residues. J gave up 5 bases and V 0 bases, and 7 bases lay outside the gene matches. CDR1 is KGHSY and CDR2 is FQNENV in the germline V gene. The CDR3, as DNA: TGTGCCAGCAGCCAATCTCAACAGGGGACCCACGAGCAGTACTTC. This encodes CASSQSQQGTHEQYF.

This clonotype showed up many times. The V gene is TRBV10-3, the J gene TRBJ2-3; 10 nucleotides match TRBD2. CDR1 is ENHRY, CDR2 SYGVKD, per germline. The V and J ends lost 6 bases and 4 bases, in that order; junction bases with no gene match: 1. The CDR3 has 13 residues. CDR3 in amino acids: CAISGLAADTQYF. The CDR3 DNA follows: TGTGCCATCAGCGGACTAGCGGCAGATACGCAGTATTTT.

This clonotype was observed many times. This chain links TRBV6-5 with TRBJ1-2, with TRBD1 identical over 11 bases. The CDR3 spans 13 residues. Germline V gives CDR1 MNHEY, CDR2 SVGAGI. The V gene end was trimmed by 10 bases and the J gene end by 7 bases; junction bases not matched to a gene: 8. CDR3 DNA: TGTGCCACCCGTACCGGGACAGGGGGTGGCTACACCTTC. Translating gives CATRTGTGGGYTF.

This clonotype is labeled as medium-sized (0.01 to 0.1%). CDR3 loop: CASSLGQGEGTEAFF. Written as DNA, the CDR3 is TGCGCCAGCAGCTTGGGCCAGGGGGAGGGCACTGAAGCTTTCTTT. The J gene is TRBJ1-1, the V gene TRBV5-1, with 7 positions matching TRBD1. The germline V gene has CDR1 SGHRS and CDR2 YFSETQ. V was clipped by 0 bases and J by 4 bases; unmatched bases: 6. The CDR3 runs to 15 residues.

Judged by abundance, this clonotype is medium-sized. The chain carries TRBV6-6 and TRBJ1-1; D ambiguous. This CDR3 has 14 amino acids. The germline V gene encodes CDR1 MNHNY and CDR2 SVGAGI (reference sequence). Trimming pared 2 bases from V and 0 bases from J, leaving 7 bases between. The CDR3 sequence is CASSYGKMNTEAFF. CDR3 DNA sequence: TGTGCCAGCAGTTACGGGAAGATGAACACTGAAGCTTTCTTT.

This clonotype was detected once. J is TRBJ1-3 and V is TRBV20-1; D may be TRBD1 (5 bases). V lost 2 bases and J 0 bases, leaving 20 bases between the germline ends. The CDR3 is made up of 18 amino acids. In germline, CDR1 is DFQATT, CDR2 SNEGSKA (reference sequence). This CDR3 reads CSARLKTREGTSGNTIYF. Written as DNA, the CDR3 is TGCAGTGCTAGACTCAAAACAAGGGAGGGGACCTCTGGAAACACCATATATTTT.

In regard to this clonotype: With a much larger clone just one base away, this may be a read error. This chain links TRBV30 with TRBJ1-1; the D gene is possibly TRBD1 (6 bases). Germline CDR1 and CDR2: GTSNPN and SVGIG (reference sequence). The CDR3 is made up of 15 amino acids. Trimming stripped 5 bases from V and 5 bases from J, with 21 bases between. CDR3 region: CAWYVPLWGHTEAFF. CDR3 DNA: TGTGCCTGGTACGTTCCCCTGTGGGGGCATACTGAAGCTTTCTTT.

This clonotype is labeled medium-sized (0.01 to 0.1%). The CDR3 region is CASSQEVMDTQYF. CDR3 DNA sequence: TGTGCCAGCAGCCAAGAGGTTATGGATACGCAGTATTTT. V is TRBV4-2 and J is TRBJ2-3; D is uncertain. V gave up 0 bases and J gave up 6 bases, with 7 bases separating them. Germline V gene sequence: CDR1 LGHNA, CDR2 YNFKEQ. The CDR3 contains 13 residues.

This clonotype was counted many times. This chain joins TRBV7-9 and TRBJ2-1, with D tentatively TRBD1 (5 bases). The V end was cut by 6 bases, the J end by 0 bases, with 12 bases between. This CDR3 contains 15 residues. The germline CDR1 and CDR2 sequences are SEHNR and FQNEAQ (reference sequence). CDR3 DNA sequence: TGTGCCAGCAGGGGGCCCTTCAGCTCCTACAATGAGCAGTTCTTC. This gives the protein CASRGPFSSYNEQFF.

This clonotype counts as medium-sized. The chain carries TRBV2 and TRBJ2-3; 9 nucleotides match TRBD2. Germline V gene sequence: CDR1 SNHLY, CDR2 FYNNEI. The CDR3 sequence is 15 residues long. V was clipped by 7 bases and J by 4 bases; unmatched bases: 9. The CDR3 coding sequence is TGTGCCAGCACTATACTAGCGGGCCGACCAGATACGCAGTATTTT. Translating gives CASTILAGRPDTQYF.

This clonotype has a handful of counts. This chain joins TRBV7-8 and TRBJ2-1, with D possibly matching TRBD1 (6 bases). The germline V and J ends were trimmed by 5 bases and 6 bases, with 23 bases remaining between them. The germline gives CDR1 SGHVS, CDR2 FQNEAQ. There are 17 residues in the CDR3. The CDR3 DNA follows: TGTGCCAGCAGCCCCAGGGTAGGGCAGGGGATAGGCAATGAGCAGTTCTTC. It is translated as CASSPRVGQGIGNEQFF.

This clonotype was recorded at least ten times. This chain links TRBV27 with TRBJ2-3, with TRBD2 identical over 10 bases. J was trimmed by 3 bases and V by 4 bases; bases with no gene match: 10. The CDR3 is 17 residues long. CDR1 is MNHEY and CDR2 is SMNVEV in the germline V gene (reference sequence). In DNA, the CDR3 is TGTGCCAGCAGTTCCCCGAGGACTAGCGGTCTTACAGATACGCAGTATTTT. It specifies CASSSPRTSGLTDTQYF.

At least ten counts were recorded for this clonotype. The rearrangement joins TRBV19 to TRBJ2-3, with D possibly being TRBD1 (5 bases). The CDR3 covers 13 residues. Germline assignment: CDR1 LNHDA and CDR2 SQIVND (reference sequence). Deletions cut 7 bases from V and 2 bases from J, with 10 bases between. The CDR3 DNA sequence: TGTGCCAGTAACCCCAGGGCCACAGATACGCAGTATTTT. Protein product: CASNPRATDTQYF.

The V gene is TRBV5-1, the J gene TRBJ1-1, with 10 bases matching TRBD1. The germline gives CDR1 SGHRS, CDR2 YFSETQ. This CDR3 contains 14 residues. Trimming took 4 bases from V and 4 from J; bases not matched to a gene: 4. The CDR3 region has the DNA TGCGCCAGCAGCCTGGACAGGGGGGGCACTGAAGCTTTCTTT. Protein product: CASSLDRGGTEAFF. The full variable domain, completed using reference TRBV5-1 and TRBJ1-1, is KAGVTQTPRYLIKTRGQQVTLSCSPISGHRSVSWYQQTPGQGLQFLFEYFSETQRNKGNFPGRFSGRQFSNSRSEMNVSTLELGDSALYLCASSLDRGGTEAFFGQGTRLTVV.